This T cell receptor (beta chain) was observed in a study of T cell repertoires in cytomegalovirus infection. Study details: Both CMV infection and a matching HLA type were indicated by public TCR beta signatures.

The study, taken as a whole, reports: HLA-C-restricted CMV clonotypes gave the most frequent clonotype in two of eight donors.

This clonotype was seen a handful of times. Antigen: not known. TCRdb passed the reads through MiXCR, listing each CDR3 protein once. Here the sample spans approximately 730,000 distinct CDR3 sequences, just under 30% being singletons. V lost 5 bases and J lost 5, with 21 bases in between. The germline V gene has CDR1 MNHEY and CDR2 SMNVEV (reference sequence). The CDR3 extends over 16 amino acids. This clonotype was obtained from a human donor in good health (CMV status not recorded). Some clones in this sample may be carry-over from other donors' samples. Sample: cultured CD8+ T cells from PBMCs, taken from culture after CMV antigen stimulation. V usage is TRBV27 and J usage is TRBJ2-5; TRBD1 or TRBD2 may be the D gene (7 bases each). In DNA form, the CDR3 reads TGTGCCAGCAGTCCCCAGGGGGGGGCGGATCGGGAGACCCAGTACTTC. This gives the protein CASSPQGGADRETQYF.